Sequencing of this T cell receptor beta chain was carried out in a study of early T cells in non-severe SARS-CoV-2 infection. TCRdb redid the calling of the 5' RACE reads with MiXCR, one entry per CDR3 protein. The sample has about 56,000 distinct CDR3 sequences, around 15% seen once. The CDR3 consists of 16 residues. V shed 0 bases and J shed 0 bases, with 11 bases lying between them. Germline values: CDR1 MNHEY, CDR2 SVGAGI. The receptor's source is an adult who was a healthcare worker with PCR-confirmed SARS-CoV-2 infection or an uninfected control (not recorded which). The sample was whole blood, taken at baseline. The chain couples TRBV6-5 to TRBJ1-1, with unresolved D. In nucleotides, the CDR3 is TGTGCCAGCAGTTACTCGAGTCTGAGACTGAACACTGAAGCTTTCTTT. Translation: CASSYSSLRLNTEAFF.